Described below is a single T cell receptor beta chain sequence and its context. There is no known antigen for this receptor. Base qualities are not at hand, and no much larger clone is one base apart. The germline V gene (reference sequence) yields MNHEY for CDR1 and SMNVEV for CDR2. From V the trimming removes 10 bases and from J it removes 6 bases, while the gene matches leave 12 bases of the junction unaccounted for. Including the terminal cysteine and phenylalanine, the CDR3 comprises 14 residues. Of the read, only the CDR3 DNA is kept; its 42 bases are in frame from base 1. This entry comes from a study of radiation and T cells in renal cell carcinoma (dated by TCRdb to 2020 to 2022). In terms of the full investigation: In total, 50 to 55 samples, comprising 26 tumors and around 27 peripheral blood samples, were subjected to TCR beta sequencing. In the approximately 58 samples combined, 4,016,671 unique CDR3 nucleotide sequences were found, encoding roughly 2,500,000 unique CDR3 amino acid sequences. The last blood draw occurred 4 weeks after radiation, at the same time as nephrectomy. Overall study results and their limits: Because no pretreatment tumor biopsies were available, whether clonotypes were present in the tumor at baseline could not be determined. Changes in the blood repertoire were not tracked past 4 weeks after treatment. In blood, the top tumor clonotypes increased from baseline to 2 weeks after radiation and then shrank by 4 weeks, which suggests a temporary expansion of tumor-resident clones. With a single-armed trial design, the study had no way to address how radiation dose or scheduling affects the TCR repertoire.

TCR beta libraries were generated from genomic DNA with the immunoSEQ kit, following the manufacturer's recommendations. For library preparation, a first multiplex PCR was performed with proprietary primers, followed by a second PCR in which unique barcodes were added, and bead cleanups were performed after each round. Each sample batch included a kit-provided positive control reaction and a negative control reaction. The final libraries were assessed on an Agilent 4200 TapeStation D1000 ScreenTape, pooled by volume, and quantified by qPCR. Sequencing was performed on an Illumina NextSeq500 with a MidOutput 150-cycle cartridge, and 156 Read1 and 15 Index1 cycles were run with kit custom primers. The pooled library was loaded at 0.9 to 1 pM with a 20% PhiX control spike-in. The authors' analysis ran thus. Vendor-processed data were analyzed in R, with a clonotype defined as all T cells sharing the same CDR3 nucleotide sequence. In the clone abundance analyses, frequencies were normalized to the 10,000 most abundant clones in each sample. Public T cell clones, which averaged fewer than five per sample, were excluded before analysis. Tumor-enriched and baseline blood-enriched clonotypes were defined by at least a 32-fold difference in abundance between compartments. A beta-binomial differential abundance model was used to identify clonotypes that expanded or contracted between blood time points. Tumor-blood repertoire similarity was measured with the Baroni-Urbani and Buser coefficient, and groups were compared using two-tailed Wilcoxon tests in R. The table was pulled from immuneACCESS by TCRdb, which kept in-frame rearrangements only. Such tables lose some clones; where checked, under half of the loss comes from unresolved V genes, and the rest has no known cause. For V, J and clone size, that table is used; D and trimming come from the DNA. The sample table records fewer than 85,000 clones; about 89% of these occur just once. The top ten clones comprise 6% of the sample.

Reading the label with the study, this specimen's time point is: blood 4 weeks post-SBRT, at nephrectomy. The treatment or condition label for this specimen denotes: 15 Gy SBRT to primary tumor, nephrectomy 4 weeks later. The samples were drawn from a clinical trial, where primary renal cell carcinomas were treated with 15 Gy of stereotactic body radiation therapy and then removed by nephrectomy 4 weeks afterward. To follow tumor-enriched clonotypes, serial peripheral blood was collected from radiation-treated patients at baseline and at 2 weeks and 4 weeks after SBRT. Every patient had renal cell carcinoma of clear cell pathology. The QIAamp DNA Blood Mini Kit (Qiagen) was used to prepare genomic DNA for TCR sequencing. The analyses included only samples that passed all quality control checks.

The receptor chain draws on TRBV27 and TRBJ2-1; the junction holds 7 bases that match TRBD2. The specimen was blood, collected from a patient whose treatment included radiotherapy and nephrectomy. The receptor was derived from a woman in her 70s with renal cell carcinoma. The CDR3 protein sequence reads: CATSWGGQLNEQFF. The nucleotide sequence is TGTGCCACCTCGTGGGGGGGTCAGCTCAATGAGCAGTTCTTC.